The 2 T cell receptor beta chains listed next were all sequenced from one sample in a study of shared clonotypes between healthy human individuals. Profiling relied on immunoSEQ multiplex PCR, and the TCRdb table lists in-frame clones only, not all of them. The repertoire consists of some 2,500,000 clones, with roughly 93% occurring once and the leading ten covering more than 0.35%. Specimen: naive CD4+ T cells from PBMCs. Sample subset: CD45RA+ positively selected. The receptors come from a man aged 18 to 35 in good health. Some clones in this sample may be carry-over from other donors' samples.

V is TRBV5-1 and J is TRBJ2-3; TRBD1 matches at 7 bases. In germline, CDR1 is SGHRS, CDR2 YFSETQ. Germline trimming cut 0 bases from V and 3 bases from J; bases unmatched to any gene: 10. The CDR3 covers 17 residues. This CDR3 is CASSLAGRGQWTDTQYF. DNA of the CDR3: TGCGCCAGCAGCTTGGCCGGAAGGGGGCAATGGACAGATACGCAGTATTTT.

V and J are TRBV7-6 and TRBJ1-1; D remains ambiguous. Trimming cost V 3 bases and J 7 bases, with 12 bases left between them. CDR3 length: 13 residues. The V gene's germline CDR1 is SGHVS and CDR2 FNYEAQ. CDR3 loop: CASSFGVLGEAFF. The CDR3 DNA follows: TGTGCCAGCAGCTTTGGGGTGTTGGGTGAAGCTTTCTTT.